This TCR beta chain was sequenced during a study of cytomegalovirus exposure and HLA in healthy donors. Study outcomes and limitations: Based on reports, TCR beta sequences accurately predicted HLA-A and HLA-B alleles for most subjects.

Regarding this clone: The antigen is not known.

Amplification used 60 Vbeta primers and 13 Jbeta primers. The data were produced by immunoSEQ multiplex PCR, yet TCRdb's version contains in-frame clones alone and is incomplete. The sample carries 150,000 or so clones, approximately 80% recorded once. V was pared by 4 bases and J by 4 bases, with 13 bases of the junction left unmatched. Germline CDR1 is MGHRA and CDR2 is YSYEKL. The CDR3 is 17 amino acids. The receptor was derived from a man aged 25-45 years in good health and CMV-seropositive. Sequencing used PBMCs. The chain recombines TRBV4-1 with TRBJ2-5; 9 positions agree with TRBD1. Here the CDR3 reads CASSRLYDRGWGETQYF. DNA for the CDR3: TGCGCCAGCAGCCGACTTTACGACAGGGGGTGGGGAGAGACCCAGTACTTC.